This is a list of T cell receptor beta chains from one sample in a study of T cells in Graves' hyperthyroidism and ophthalmopathy. TCRdb ran MiXCR on the multiplex PCR reads and lists one entry per CDR3 protein. The sample includes approximately 690,000 distinct CDR3 sequences, 14% of them seen just once. Sequencing was done on a sample of blood. These receptors all stem from a woman between 45 and 60 years old with Graves' ophthalmopathy. The CDR3 runs from the conserved cysteine through the conserved F or W. Fields, in order: V gene, clone size, J gene, D gene, CDR3 protein, CDR3 DNA. The D gene is left open where the match is weak. Clone size is given for some rows only: seen once, a few or many times, or a class if the clone is expanded.

TRBV20-1	many	TRBJ2-5	TRBD1	CSAYVTGTARETQYF	TGCAGTGCTTACGTAACCGGGACAGCTAGGGAGACCCAGTACTTC
TRBV6-1	.	TRBJ1-3	.	CASSRPSGGNTIYF	TGTGCCAGCAGCCGCCCCTCTGGTGGAAACACCATATATTTT
TRBV7-3	many	TRBJ2-7	TRBD1	CASSPAPTGLGEQYF	TGTGCCAGCAGCCCCGCACCGACAGGGCTCGGCGAGCAGTACTTC
TRBV29-1	few	TRBJ2-2	.	CSVAVSRAGELFF	TGCAGCGTTGCTGTTTCTAGGGCCGGGGAGCTGTTTTTT
TRBV9	few	TRBJ2-1	TRBD1	CASSLGQGGSNEQFF	TGTGCCAGCAGCTTGGGACAGGGAGGATCCAATGAGCAGTTCTTC
TRBV5-4	.	TRBJ1-1	TRBD1	CASSPDRGRAEAFF	TGTGCCAGCAGCCCAGACAGGGGTAGGGCTGAAGCTTTCTTT
TRBV7-9	.	TRBJ1-3	.	CASSLYAADTIYF	TGTGCCAGCAGCTTATACGCTGCGGACACCATATATTTT
TRBV2	many	TRBJ1-5	.	CASSRRGQPQHF	TGTGCCAGCAGTCGGCGGGGTCAGCCCCAGCATTTT
TRBV12-3/TRBV12-4	few	TRBJ2-5	TRBD1	CASSLGDRVYF	TGTGCCAGCAGTTTAGGGGACAGGGTGTACTTC
TRBV20-1	many	TRBJ2-1	.	CSARLLGYYNEQFF	TGCAGTGCGAGACTTCTGGGATACTACAATGAGCAGTTCTTC
TRBV19	.	TRBJ1-5	.	CASSISRGNQPQHF	TGTGCCAGTAGTATTTCTCGAGGCAATCAGCCCCAGCATTTT
TRBV29-1	many	TRBJ2-1	TRBD2	CSVIPGTSGSYNEQFF	TGCAGCGTTATCCCCGGGACTAGCGGGAGTTACAATGAGCAGTTCTTC
TRBV7-6	many	TRBJ2-7	TRBD2	CASSLAGGGTYEQYF	TGTGCCAGCAGCTTAGCCGGGGGAGGGACCTACGAGCAGTACTTC
TRBV2	.	TRBJ2-2	TRBD2	CASRGPGLAHMTGELFF	TGTGCCAGCAGGGGACCGGGACTAGCGCATATGACCGGGGAGCTGTTTTTT